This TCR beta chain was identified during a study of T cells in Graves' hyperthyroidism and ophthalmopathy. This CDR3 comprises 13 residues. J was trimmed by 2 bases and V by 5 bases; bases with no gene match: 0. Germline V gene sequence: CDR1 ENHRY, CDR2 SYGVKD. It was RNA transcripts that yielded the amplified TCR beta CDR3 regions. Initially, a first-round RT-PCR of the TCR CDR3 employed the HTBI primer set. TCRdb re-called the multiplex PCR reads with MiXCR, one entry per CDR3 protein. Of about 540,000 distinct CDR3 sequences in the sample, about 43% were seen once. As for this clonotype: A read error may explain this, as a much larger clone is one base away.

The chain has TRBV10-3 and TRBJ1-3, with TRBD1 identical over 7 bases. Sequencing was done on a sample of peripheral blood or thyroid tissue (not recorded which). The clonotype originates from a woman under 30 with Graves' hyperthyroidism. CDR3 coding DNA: TGTGCCATCAGTACAGGGGCTGGAAACACCATATATTTT. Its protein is CAISTGAGNTIYF.